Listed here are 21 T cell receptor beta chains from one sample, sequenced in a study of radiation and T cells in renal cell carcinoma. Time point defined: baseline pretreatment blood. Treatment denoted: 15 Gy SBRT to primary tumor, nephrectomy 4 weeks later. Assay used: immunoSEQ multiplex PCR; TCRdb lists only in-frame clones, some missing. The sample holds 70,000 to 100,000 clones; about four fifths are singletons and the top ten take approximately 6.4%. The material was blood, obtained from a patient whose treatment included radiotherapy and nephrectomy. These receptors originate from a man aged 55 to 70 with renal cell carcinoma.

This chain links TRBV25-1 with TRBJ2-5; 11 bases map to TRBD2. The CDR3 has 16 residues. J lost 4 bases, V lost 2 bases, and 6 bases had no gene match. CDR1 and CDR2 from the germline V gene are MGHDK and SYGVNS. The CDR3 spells CASSELLAGGRETQYF. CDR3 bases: TGTGCCAGCAGTGAACTTTTAGCGGGAGGGCGAGAGACCCAGTACTTC.

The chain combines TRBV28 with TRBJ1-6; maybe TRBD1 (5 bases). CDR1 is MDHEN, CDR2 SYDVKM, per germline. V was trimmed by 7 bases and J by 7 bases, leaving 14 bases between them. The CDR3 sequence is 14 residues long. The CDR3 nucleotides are TGTGCCAGCACCTCGGCAGGGATCAATTCACCCCTCCACTTT. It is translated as CASTSAGINSPLHF.

The DNA of the CDR3 is TGTGCCACCAGCAGAGTCCGAGCGGGAGAATACGAGCAGTACTTC. It encodes CATSRVRAGEYEQYF. This chain connects TRBV15 to TRBJ2-7; 8 nucleotides agree with TRBD2. J gave up 4 bases and V 1 base, and 6 bases lay outside the gene matches. This CDR3 is built from 15 residues. Germline CDR1 LNHNV, CDR2 YYDKDF (reference sequence).

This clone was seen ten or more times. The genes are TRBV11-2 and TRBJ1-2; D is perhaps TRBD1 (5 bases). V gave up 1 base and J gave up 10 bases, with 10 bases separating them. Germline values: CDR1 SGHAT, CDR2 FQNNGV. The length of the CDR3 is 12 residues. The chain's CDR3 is CASSLGKGNYTF. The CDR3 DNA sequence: TGTGCCAGCAGCTTAGGGAAGGGGAACTACACCTTC.

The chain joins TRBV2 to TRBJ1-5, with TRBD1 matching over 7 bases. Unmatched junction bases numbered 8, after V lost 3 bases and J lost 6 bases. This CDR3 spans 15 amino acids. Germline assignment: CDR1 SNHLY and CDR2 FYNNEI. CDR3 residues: CASSETGTRGQPQHF. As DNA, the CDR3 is TGTGCCAGCAGTGAGACAGGGACGCGCGGTCAGCCCCAGCATTTT.

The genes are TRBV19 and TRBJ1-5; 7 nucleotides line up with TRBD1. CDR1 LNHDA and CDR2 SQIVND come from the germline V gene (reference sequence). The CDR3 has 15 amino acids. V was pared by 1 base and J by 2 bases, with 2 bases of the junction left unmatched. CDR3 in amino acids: CASSIGQGGNQPQHF. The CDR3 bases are TGTGCCAGTAGTATAGGTCAGGGGGGCAATCAGCCCCAGCATTTT.

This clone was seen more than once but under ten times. The CDR3 reads CASSITTGGYGYTF. Here the CDR3 DNA reads TGTGCCAGTAGTATTACCACCGGAGGCTATGGCTACACCTTC. This chain uses TRBV19 with TRBJ1-2; D unresolved. The germline V gene has CDR1 LNHDA and CDR2 SQIVND (reference sequence). The CDR3 consists of 14 residues. V was cut by 3 bases and J by 4 bases, with 12 bases left in between.

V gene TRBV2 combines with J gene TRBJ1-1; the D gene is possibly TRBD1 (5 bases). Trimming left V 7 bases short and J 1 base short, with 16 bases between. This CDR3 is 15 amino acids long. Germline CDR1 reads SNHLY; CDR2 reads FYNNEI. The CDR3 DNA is TGTGCCAGCATTTGGCGCTATGGGGCGAACACTGAAGCTTTCTTT. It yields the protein CASIWRYGANTEAFF. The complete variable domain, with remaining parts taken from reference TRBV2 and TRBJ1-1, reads EPEVTQTPSHQVTQMGQEVILRCVPISNHLYFYWYRQILGQKVEFLVSFYNNEISEKSEIFDDQFSVERPDGSNFTLKIRSTKLEDSAMYFCASIWRYGANTEAFFGQGTRLTVV.

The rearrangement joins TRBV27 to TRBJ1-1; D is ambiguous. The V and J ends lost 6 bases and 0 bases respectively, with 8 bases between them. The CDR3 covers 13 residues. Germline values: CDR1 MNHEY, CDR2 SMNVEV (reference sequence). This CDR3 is CASRQVMNTEAFF. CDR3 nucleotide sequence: TGTGCCAGCAGGCAGGTCATGAACACTGAAGCTTTCTTT.

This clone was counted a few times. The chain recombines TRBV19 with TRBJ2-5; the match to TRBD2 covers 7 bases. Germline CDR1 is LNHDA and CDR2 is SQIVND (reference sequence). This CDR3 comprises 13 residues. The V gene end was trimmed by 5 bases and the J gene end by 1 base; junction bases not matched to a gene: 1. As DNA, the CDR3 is TGTGCCAGTAGTGCTAGCGGCCAAGAGACCCAGTACTTC. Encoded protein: CASSASGQETQYF.

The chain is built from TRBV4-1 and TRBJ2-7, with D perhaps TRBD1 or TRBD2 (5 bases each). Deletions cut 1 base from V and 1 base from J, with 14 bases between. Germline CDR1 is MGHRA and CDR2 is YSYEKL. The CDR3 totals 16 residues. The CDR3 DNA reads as TGCGCCAGCAGCCAAGTGGCAGGGACCCAATCCTACGAGCAGTACTTC. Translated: CASSQVAGTQSYEQYF.

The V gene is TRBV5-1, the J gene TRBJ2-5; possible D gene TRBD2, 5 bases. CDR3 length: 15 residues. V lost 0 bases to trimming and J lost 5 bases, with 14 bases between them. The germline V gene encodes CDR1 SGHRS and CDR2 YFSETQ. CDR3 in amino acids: CASSLGTDSQETQYF. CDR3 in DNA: TGCGCCAGCAGCTTGGGGACGGACTCCCAGGAGACCCAGTACTTC.

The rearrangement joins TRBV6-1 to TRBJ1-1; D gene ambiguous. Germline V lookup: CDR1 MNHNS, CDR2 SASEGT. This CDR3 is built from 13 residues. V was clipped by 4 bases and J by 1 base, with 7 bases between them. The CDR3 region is CASSGRRNTEAFF. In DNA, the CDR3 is TGTGCCAGCAGTGGAAGGCGGAACACTGAAGCTTTCTTT.

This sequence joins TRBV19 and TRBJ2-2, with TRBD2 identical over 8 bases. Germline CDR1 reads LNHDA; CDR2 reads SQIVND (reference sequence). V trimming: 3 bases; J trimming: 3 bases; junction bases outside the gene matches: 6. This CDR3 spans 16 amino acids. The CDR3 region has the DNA TGTGCCAGTAGTATTAGAACTAGCGGATACACCGGGGAGCTGTTTTTT. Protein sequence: CASSIRTSGYTGELFF.

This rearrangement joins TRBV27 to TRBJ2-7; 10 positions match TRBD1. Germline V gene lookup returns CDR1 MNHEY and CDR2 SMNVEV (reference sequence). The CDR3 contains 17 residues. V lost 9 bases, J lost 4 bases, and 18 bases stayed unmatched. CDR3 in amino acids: CASTPGTGARRVYEQYF. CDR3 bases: TGTGCCAGTACACCGGGGACAGGGGCTAGGCGGGTTTACGAGCAGTACTTC.

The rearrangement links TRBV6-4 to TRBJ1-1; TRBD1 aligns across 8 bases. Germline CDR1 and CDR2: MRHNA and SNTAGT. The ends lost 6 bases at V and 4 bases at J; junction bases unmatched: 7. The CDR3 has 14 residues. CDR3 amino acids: CASRDTDRATEAFF. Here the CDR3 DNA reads TGTGCCAGCAGGGACACGGACAGGGCCACTGAAGCTTTCTTT.

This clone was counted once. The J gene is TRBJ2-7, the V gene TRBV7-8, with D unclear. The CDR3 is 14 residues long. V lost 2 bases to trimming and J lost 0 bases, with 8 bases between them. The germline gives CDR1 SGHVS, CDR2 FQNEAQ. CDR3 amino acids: CASSLSSPSYEQYF. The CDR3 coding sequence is TGTGCCAGCAGCTTATCAAGTCCCTCCTACGAGCAGTACTTC.

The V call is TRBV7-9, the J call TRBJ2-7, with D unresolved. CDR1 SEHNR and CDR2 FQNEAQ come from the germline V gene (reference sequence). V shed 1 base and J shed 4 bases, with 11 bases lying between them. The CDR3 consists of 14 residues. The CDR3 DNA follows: TGTGCCAGCAGCTTAGTGGAAAGAGGATACGAGCAGTACTTC. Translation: CASSLVERGYEQYF.

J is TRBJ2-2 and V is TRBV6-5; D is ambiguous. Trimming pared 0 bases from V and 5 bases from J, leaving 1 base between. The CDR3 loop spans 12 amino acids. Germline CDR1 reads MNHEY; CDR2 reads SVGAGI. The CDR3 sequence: CASSYSTGELFF. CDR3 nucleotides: TGTGCCAGCAGTTACTCGACCGGGGAGCTGTTTTTT.

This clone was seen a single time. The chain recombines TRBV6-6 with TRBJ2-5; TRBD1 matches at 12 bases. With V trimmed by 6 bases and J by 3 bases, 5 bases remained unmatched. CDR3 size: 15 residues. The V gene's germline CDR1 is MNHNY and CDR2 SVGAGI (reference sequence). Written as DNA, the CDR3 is TGTGCCAGCAGGAAGGGGACAGGGGGCGAAGAGACCCAGTACTTC. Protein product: CASRKGTGGEETQYF.

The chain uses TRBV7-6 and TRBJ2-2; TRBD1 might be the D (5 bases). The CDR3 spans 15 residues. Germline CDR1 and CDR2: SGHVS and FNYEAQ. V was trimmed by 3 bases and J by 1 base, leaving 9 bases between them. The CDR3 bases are TGTGCCAGCAGCTTGAACAGGATGAACACCGGGGAGCTGTTTTTT. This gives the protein CASSLNRMNTGELFF.